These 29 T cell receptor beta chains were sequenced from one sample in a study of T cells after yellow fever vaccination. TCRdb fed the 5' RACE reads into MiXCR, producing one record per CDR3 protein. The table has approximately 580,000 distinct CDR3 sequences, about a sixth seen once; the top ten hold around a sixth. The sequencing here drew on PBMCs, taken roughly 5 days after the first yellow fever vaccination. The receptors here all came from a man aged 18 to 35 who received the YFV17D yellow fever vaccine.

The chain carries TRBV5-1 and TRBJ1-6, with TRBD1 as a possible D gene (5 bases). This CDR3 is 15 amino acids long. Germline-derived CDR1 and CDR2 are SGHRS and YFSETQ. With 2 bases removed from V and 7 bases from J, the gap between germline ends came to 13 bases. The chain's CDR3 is CASSFDSILNSPLHF. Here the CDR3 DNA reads TGCGCCAGCAGCTTCGACAGCATCCTCAATTCACCCCTCCACTTT.

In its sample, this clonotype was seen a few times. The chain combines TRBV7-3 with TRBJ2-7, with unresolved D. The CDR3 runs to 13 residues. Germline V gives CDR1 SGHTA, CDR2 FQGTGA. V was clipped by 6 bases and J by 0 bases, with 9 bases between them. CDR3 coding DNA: TGTGCCAGCAGTAAGGGCCCCTCCTACGAGCAGTACGTC. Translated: CASSKGPSYEQYV.

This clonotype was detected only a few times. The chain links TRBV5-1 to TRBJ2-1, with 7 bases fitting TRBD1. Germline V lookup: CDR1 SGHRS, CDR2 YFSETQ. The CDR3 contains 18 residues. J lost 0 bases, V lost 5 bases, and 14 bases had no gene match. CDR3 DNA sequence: TGCGCCAGCAGTCGTGGACAGGCCTCACCCCCCTCCTACAATGAGCAGTTCTTC. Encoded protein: CASSRGQASPPSYNEQFF.

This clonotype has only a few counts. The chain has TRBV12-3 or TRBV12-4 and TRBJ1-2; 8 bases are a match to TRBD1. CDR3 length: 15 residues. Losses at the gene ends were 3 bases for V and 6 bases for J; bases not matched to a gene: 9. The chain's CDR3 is CASSFSRGLYDGYTF. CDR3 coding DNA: TGTGCCAGCAGTTTCTCCAGGGGGCTGTACGATGGCTACACCTTC.

The CDR3 bases are TGTGCCAGCAGTTCCCCCCAGGCCTACGAGCAGTACTTC. Residues: CASSSPQAYEQYF. The chain carries TRBV12-3 or TRBV12-4 and TRBJ2-7; no definite D call. This CDR3 comprises 13 residues. Trimming left V 4 bases short and J 2 bases short, with 9 bases between.

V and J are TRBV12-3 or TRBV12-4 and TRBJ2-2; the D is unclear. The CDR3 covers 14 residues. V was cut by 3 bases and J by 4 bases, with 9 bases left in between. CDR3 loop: CASSFVVLTGELFF. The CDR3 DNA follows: TGTGCCAGCAGTTTTGTAGTCCTCACCGGGGAGCTGTTTTTT.

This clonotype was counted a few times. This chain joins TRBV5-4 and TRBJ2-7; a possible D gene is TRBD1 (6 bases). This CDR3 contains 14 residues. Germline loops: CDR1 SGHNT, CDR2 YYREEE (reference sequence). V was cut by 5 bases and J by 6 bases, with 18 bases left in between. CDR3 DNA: TGTGCCAGCAGATTCGGCCCAGGGGCCGGCGAGCAGTACTTC. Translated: CASRFGPGAGEQYF.

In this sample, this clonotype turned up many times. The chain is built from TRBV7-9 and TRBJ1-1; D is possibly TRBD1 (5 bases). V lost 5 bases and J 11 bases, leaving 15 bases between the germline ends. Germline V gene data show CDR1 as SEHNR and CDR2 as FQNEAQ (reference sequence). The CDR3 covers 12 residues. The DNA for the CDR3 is TGTGCCAGCAGCCGGACTGGGACCGAGGCTTTCTTT. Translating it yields CASSRTGTEAFF.

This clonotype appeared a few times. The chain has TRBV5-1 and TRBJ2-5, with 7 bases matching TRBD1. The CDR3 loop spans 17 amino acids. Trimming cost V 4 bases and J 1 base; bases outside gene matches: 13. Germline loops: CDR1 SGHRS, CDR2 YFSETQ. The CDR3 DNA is TGCGCCAGCAGCCCACCGGGACAGACCTTTTTCCAAGAGACCCAGTACTTC. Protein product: CASSPPGQTFFQETQYF. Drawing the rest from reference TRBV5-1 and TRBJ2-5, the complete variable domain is KAGVTQTPRYLIKTRGQQVTLSCSPISGHRSVSWYQQTPGQGLQFLFEYFSETQRNKGNFPGRFSGRQFSNSRSEMNVSTLELGDSALYLCASSPPGQTFFQETQYFGPGTRLLVL.

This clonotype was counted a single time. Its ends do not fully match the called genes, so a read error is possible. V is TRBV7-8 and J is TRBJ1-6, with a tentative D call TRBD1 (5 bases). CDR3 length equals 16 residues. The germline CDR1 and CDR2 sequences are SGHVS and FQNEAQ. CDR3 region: CAISLATAGKDSPLHF. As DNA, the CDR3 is TGTGCCATCAGCTTAGCGACTGCAGGGAAGGATTCACCCCTCCACTTT.

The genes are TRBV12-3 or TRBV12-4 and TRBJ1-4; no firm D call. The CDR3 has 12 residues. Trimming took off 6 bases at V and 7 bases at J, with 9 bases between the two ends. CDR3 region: CASRRGLEKLFF. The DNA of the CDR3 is TGTGCCAGCAGGCGTGGACTTGAAAAACTGTTTTTT.

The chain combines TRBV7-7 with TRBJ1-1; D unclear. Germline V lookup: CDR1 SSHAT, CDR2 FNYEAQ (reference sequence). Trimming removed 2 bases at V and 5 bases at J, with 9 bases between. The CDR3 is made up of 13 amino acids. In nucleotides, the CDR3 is TGTGCCAGCAGCTTAAACGCTGGGACTGAAGCTTTCTTT. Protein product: CASSLNAGTEAFF.

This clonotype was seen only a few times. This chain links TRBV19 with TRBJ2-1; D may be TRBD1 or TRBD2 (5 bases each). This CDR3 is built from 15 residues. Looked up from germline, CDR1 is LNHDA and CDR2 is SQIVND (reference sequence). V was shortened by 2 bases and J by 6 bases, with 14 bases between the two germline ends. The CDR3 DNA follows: TGTGCCAGTAGTATAAAGGGGCGTCTAGCCAATGAGCAGTTCTTC. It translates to CASSIKGRLANEQFF.

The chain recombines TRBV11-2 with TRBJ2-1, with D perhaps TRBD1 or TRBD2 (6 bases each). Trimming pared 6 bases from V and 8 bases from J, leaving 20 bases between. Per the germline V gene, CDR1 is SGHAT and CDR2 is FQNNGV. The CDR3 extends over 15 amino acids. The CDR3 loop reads CASRPLLGGPYEQFF. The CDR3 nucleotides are TGTGCCAGCAGACCCCTATTGGGGGGCCCTTATGAGCAGTTCTTC.

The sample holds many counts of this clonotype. CDR3 in amino acids: CASSFRPESNYGYTF. CDR3 DNA: TGTGCCAGCAGTTTCCGTCCGGAGTCTAACTATGGCTACACCTTC. J is TRBJ1-2 and V is TRBV12-3 or TRBV12-4; D unresolved. V lost 3 bases and J 0 bases, leaving 11 bases between the germline ends. The CDR3 is 15 residues long.

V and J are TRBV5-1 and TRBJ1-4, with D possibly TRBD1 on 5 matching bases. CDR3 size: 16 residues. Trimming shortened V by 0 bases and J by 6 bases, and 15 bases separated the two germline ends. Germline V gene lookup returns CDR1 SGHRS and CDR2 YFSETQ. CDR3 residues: CASSLGSAGFYEKLFF. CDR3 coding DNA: TGCGCCAGCAGCTTGGGGTCGGCAGGGTTTTATGAAAAACTGTTTTTT.

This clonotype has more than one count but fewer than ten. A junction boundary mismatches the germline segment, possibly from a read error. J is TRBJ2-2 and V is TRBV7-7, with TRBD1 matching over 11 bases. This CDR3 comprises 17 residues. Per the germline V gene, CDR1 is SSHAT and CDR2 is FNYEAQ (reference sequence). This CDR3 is CASSPGQGAKFSGELFF. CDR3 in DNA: TGTGCTAGCAGCCCAGGACAGGGGGCAAAGTTCTCCGGGGAGCTGTTTTTT.

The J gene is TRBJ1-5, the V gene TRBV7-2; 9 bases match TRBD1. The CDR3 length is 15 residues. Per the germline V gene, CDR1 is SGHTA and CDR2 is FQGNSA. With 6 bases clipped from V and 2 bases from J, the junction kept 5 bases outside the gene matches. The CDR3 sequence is CASRPTGGGNQPQHF. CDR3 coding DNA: TGTGCCAGCAGGCCGACAGGGGGTGGCAATCAGCCCCAGCATTTT.

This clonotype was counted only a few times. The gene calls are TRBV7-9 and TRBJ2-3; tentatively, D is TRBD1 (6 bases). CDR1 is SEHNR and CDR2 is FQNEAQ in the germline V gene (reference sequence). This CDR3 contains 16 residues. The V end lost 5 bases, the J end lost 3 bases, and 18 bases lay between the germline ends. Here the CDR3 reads CASSPLRSRGTDTQYF. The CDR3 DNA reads TGTGCCAGCAGCCCTCTGAGGTCAAGGGGGACAGATACGCAGTATTTT.

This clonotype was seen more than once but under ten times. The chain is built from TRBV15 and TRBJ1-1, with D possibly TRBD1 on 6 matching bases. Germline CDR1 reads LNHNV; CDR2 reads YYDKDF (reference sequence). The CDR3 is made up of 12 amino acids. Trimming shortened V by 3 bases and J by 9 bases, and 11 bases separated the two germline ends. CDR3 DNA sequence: TGTGCCACCAGCAGGTTAACAGGGAAAGCTTTCTTT. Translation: CATSRLTGKAFF.

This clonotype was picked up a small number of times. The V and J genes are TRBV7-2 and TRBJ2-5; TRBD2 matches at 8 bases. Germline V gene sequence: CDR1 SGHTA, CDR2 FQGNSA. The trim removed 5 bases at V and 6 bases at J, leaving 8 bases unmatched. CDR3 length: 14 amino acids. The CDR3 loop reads CASSPPRGGQTQYF. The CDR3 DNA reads TGTGCCAGCAGCCCCCCCCGGGGGGGCCAGACCCAGTACTTC.

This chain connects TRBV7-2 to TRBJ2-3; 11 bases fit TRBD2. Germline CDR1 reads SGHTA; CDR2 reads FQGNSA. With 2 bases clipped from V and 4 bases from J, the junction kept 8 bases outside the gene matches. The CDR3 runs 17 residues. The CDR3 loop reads CASSLQLGLAAADTQYF. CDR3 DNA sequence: TGTGCCAGCAGCTTACAATTGGGACTAGCGGCGGCAGATACGCAGTATTTT.

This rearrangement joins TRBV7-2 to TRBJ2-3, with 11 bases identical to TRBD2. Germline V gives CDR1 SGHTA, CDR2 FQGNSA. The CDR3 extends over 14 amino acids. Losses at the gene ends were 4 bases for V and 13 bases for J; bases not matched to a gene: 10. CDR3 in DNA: TGTGCCAGCAGCTCCGTTAGCGGGGGGGGTCGTGAGTATTTT. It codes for CASSSVSGGGREYF. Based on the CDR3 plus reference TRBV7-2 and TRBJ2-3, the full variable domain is GAGVSQSPSNKVTEKGKDVELRCDPISGHTALYWYRQSLGQGLEFLIYFQGNSAPDKSGLPSDRFSAERTGGSVSTLTIQRTQQEDSAVYLCASSSVSGGGREYFGPGTRLTVL.

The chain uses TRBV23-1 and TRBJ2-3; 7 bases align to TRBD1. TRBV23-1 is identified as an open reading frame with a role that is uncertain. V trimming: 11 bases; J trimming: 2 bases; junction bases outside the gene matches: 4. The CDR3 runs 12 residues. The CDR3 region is CADRDPTDTQYF. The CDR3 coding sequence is TGCGCCGACAGGGACCCCACAGATACGCAGTATTTT.

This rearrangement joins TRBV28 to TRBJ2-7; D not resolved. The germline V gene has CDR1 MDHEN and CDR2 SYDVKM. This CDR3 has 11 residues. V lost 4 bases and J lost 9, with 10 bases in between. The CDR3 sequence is CASSSSDGQYV. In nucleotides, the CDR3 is TGTGCCAGCAGTTCCTCTGATGGGCAGTACGTC.

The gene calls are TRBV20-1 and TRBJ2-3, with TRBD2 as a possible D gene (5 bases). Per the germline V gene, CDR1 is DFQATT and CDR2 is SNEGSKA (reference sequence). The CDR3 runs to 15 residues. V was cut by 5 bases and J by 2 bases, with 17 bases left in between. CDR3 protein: CSAEFGSGPTDTQYF. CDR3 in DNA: TGCAGTGCTGAGTTTGGAAGCGGTCCCACAGATACGCAGTATTTT.

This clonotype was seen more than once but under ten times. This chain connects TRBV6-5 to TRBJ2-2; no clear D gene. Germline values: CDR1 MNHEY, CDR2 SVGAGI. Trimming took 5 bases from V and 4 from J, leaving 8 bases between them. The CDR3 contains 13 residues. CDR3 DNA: TGTGCCAGCAGTCCCTACGGCACCGGGGAGCTGTTTTTT. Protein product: CASSPYGTGELFF.

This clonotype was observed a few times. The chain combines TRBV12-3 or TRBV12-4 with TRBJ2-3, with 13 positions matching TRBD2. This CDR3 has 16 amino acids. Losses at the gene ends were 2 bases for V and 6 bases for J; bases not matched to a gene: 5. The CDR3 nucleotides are TGTGCCAGCAGTTTACCCGGGACTAGCGGGGTCGATACGCAGTATTTT. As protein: CASSLPGTSGVDTQYF.

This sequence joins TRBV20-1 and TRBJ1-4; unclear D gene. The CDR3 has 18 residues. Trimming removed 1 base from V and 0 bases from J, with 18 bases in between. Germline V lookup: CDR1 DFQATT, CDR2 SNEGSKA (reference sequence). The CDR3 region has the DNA TGCAGTGCTAGAGGACGAGCCCGCTGGAGTGCAACTAATGAAAAACTGTTTTTT. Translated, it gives CSARGRARWSATNEKLFF.